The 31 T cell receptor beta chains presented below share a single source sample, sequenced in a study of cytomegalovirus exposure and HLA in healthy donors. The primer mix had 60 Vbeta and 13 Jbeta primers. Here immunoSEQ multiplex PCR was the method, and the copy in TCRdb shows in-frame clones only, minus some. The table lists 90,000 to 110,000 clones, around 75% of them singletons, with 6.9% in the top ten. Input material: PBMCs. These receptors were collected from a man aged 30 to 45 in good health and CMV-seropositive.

CDR3 protein: CASSLAVTDTQYF. The CDR3 bases are TGTGCCAGCAGCTTGGCGGTCACAGATACGCAGTATTTT. V and J are TRBV7-2 and TRBJ2-3; unclear D gene. Germline V CDR1 and CDR2: SGHTA, FQGNSA. Between the trimmed V and J ends, which lost 3 bases and 2 bases, there was a span of 6 bases. CDR3 length equals 13 residues.

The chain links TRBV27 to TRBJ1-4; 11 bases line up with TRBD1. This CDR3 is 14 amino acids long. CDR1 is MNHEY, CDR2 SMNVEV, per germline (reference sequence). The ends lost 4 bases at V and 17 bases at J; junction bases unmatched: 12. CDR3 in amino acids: CASSSLQGDRGFFF. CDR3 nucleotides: TGTGCCAGCAGTTCACTCCAGGGGGACAGGGGGTTTTTTTTT.

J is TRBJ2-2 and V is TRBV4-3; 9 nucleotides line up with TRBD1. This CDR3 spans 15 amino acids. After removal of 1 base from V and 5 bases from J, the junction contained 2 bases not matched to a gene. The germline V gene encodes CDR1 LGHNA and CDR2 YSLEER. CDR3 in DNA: TGCGCCAGCAGCCAAGGGACAGGGGAGACCGGGGAGCTGTTTTTT. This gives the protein CASSQGTGETGELFF.

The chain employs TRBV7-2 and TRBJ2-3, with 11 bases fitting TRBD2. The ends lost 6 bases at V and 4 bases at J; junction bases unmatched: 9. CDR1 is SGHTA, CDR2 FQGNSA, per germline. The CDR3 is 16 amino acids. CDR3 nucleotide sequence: TGTGCCAGCAGAGGGGGGGTAGCGGGGGGGCCAGATACGCAGTATTTT. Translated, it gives CASRGGVAGGPDTQYF.

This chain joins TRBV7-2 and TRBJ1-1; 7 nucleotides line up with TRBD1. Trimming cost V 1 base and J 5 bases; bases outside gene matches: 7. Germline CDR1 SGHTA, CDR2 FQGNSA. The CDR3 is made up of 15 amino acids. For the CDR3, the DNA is TGTGCCAGCAGCTTAGGTACAGGGGCGTATACTGAAGCTTTCTTT. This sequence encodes CASSLGTGAYTEAFF.

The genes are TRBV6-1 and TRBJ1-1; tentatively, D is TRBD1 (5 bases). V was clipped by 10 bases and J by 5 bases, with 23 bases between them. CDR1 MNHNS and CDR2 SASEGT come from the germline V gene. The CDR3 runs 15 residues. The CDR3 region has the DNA TGTGCCACTTCAGGCGGTGGAGGGGTGAGGACTGAAGCTTTCTTT. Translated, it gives CATSGGGGVRTEAFF.

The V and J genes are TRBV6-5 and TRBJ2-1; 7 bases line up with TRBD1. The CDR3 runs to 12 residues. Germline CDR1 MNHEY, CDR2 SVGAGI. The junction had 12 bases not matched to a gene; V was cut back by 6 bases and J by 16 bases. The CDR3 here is CASSHDRVEKFF. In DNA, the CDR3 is TGTGCCAGCAGCCATGACAGGGTGGAAAAATTCTTC.

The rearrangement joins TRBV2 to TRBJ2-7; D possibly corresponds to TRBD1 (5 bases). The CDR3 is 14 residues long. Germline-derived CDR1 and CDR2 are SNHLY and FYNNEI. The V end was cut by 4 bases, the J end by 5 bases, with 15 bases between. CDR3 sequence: CASSVGRVGNEQYF. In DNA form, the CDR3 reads TGTGCCAGCAGTGTCGGCAGGGTAGGGAACGAGCAGTACTTC. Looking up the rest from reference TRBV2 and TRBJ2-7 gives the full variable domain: EPEVTQTPSHQVTQMGQEVILRCVPISNHLYFYWYRQILGQKVEFLVSFYNNEISEKSEIFDDQFSVERPDGSNFTLKIRSTKLEDSAMYFCASSVGRVGNEQYFGPGTRLTVT.

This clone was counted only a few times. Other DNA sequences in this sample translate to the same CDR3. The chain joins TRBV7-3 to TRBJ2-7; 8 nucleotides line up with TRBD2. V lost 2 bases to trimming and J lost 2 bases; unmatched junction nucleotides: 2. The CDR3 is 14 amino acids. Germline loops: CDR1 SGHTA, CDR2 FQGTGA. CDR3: CASSLAGGPYEQYF. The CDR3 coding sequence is TGTGCCAGCAGCTTAGCGGGGGGACCCTACGAGCAGTACTTC.

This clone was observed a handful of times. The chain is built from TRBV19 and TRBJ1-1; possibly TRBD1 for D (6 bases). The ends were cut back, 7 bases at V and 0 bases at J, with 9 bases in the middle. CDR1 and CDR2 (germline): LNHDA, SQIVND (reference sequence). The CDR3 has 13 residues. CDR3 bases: TGTGCCAGTAACACAGGGATGAACACTGAAGCTTTCTTT. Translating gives CASNTGMNTEAFF. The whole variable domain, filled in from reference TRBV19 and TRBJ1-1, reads DGGITQSPKYLFRKEGQNVTLSCEQNLNHDAMYWYRQDPGQGLRLIYYSQIVNDFQKGDIAEGYSVSREKKESFPLTVTSAQKNPTAFYLCASNTGMNTEAFFGQGTRLTVV.

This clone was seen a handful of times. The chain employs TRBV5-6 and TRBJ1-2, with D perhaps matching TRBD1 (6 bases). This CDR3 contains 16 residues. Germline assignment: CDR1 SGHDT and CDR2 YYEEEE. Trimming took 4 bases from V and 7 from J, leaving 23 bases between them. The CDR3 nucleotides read TGTGCCAGCAGCGGGACCTCGGGGGGCACTAGGGGTGGCTACACCTTC. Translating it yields CASSGTSGGTRGGYTF.

The CDR3 DNA is TGCAGTGTCGAGCGTCCCCAGGGGTCCTTCTTT. This encodes CSVERPQGSFF. The chain uses TRBV20-1 and TRBJ1-1; possible D gene TRBD1, 6 bases. The CDR3 extends over 11 amino acids. Germline loops: CDR1 DFQATT, CDR2 SNEGSKA (reference sequence). V was trimmed by 7 bases and J by 14 bases, leaving 20 bases between them.

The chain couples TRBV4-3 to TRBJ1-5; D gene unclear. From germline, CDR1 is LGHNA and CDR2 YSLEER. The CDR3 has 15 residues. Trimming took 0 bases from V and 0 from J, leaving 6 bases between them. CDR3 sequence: CASSQEWASNQPQHF. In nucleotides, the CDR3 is TGCGCCAGCAGCCAAGAGTGGGCTAGCAATCAGCCCCAGCATTTT.

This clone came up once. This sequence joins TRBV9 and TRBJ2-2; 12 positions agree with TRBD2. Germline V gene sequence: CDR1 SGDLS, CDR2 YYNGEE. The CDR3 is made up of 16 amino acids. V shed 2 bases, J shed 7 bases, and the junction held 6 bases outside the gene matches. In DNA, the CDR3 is TGTGCCAGCAGCGTGCTAGCGGGGGGGCCTCACGGGGAGCTGTTTTTT. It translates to CASSVLAGGPHGELFF.

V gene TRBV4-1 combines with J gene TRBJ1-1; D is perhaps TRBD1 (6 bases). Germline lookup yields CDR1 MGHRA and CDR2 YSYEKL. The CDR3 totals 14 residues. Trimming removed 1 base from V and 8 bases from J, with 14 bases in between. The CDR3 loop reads CASSQAGGAKEAFF. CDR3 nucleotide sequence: TGCGCCAGCAGCCAAGCCGGGGGGGCCAAAGAAGCTTTCTTT.

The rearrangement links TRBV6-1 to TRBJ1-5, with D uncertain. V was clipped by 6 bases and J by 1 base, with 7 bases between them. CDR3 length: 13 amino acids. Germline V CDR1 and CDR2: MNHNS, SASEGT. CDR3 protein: CASRVLSNQPQHF. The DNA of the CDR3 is TGTGCCAGCAGGGTACTCAGCAATCAGCCCCAGCATTTT.

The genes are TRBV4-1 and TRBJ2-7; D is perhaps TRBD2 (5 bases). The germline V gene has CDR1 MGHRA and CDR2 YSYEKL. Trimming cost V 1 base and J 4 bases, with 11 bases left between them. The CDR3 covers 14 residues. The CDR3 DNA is TGCGCCAGCAGCCAAGGGAGGACGGGATACGAGCAGTACTTC. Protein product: CASSQGRTGYEQYF.

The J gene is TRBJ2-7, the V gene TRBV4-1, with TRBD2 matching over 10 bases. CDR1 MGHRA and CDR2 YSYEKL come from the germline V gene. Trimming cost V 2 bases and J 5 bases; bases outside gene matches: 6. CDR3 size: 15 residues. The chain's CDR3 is CASSQMGTSVNEQYF. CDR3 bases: TGCGCCAGCAGCCAAATGGGGACTAGCGTGAACGAGCAGTACTTC.

CDR3 sequence reads: CAWSVGTGPYEQYF. The CDR3 nucleotides are TGTGCCTGGAGTGTGGGGACAGGGCCTTACGAGCAGTACTTC. The rearrangement joins TRBV30 to TRBJ2-7, with TRBD1 identical over 9 bases. Germline V lookup: CDR1 GTSNPN, CDR2 SVGIG (reference sequence). The J segment lost 4 bases and the V segment lost 0 bases, leaving 4 bases of the junction unmatched. The CDR3 covers 14 residues.

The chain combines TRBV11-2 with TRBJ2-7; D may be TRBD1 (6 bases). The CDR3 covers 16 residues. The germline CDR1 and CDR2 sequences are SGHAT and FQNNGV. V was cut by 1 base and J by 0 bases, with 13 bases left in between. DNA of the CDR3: TGTGCCAGCAGCTTAGTTAACAGGGAAATCTCCTACGAGCAGTACTTC. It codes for CASSLVNREISYEQYF.

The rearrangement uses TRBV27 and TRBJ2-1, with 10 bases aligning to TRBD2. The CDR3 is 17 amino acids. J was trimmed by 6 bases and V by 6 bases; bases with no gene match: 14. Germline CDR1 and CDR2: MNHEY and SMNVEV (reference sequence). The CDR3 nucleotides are TGTGCCAGCAGCAGCGGGGGGGTAACCCTGACGATCAATGAGCAGTTCTTC. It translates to CASSSGGVTLTINEQFF.

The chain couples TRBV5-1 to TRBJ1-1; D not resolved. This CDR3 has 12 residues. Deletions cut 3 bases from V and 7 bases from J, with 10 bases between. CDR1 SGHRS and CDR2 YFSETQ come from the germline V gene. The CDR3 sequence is CASSWIGVEAFF. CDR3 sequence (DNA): TGCGCCAGCAGCTGGATCGGAGTTGAAGCTTTCTTT.

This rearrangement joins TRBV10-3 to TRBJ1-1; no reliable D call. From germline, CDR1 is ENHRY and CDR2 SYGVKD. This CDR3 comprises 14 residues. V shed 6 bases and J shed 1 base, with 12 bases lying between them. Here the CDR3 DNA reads TGTGCCATCAGGGCCCAATATTCGAACACTGAAGCTTTCTTT. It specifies CAIRAQYSNTEAFF.

CDR3 bases: TGTGCCAGCAGTTCCGTCAGGGGAAACTATGGCTACACCTTC. Protein: CASSSVRGNYGYTF. The chain uses TRBV14 and TRBJ1-2; tentative D call: TRBD1 (6 bases). With 6 bases removed from V and 2 bases from J, the gap between germline ends came to 13 bases. This CDR3 is 14 amino acids long. Germline V CDR1 and CDR2: SGHDN, FVKESK.

The CDR3: CASDPDRGFSEQYF. CDR3 nucleotide sequence: TGTGCTAGTGACCCAGACAGGGGTTTTAGCGAGCAGTACTTC. The rearrangement joins TRBV12-5 to TRBJ2-5; TRBD1 matches at 8 bases. Matching the DNA end better, TRBJ2-7 makes the J call doubtful. CDR1 LGHNT and CDR2 FRNRAP come from the germline V gene. This CDR3 comprises 14 residues.

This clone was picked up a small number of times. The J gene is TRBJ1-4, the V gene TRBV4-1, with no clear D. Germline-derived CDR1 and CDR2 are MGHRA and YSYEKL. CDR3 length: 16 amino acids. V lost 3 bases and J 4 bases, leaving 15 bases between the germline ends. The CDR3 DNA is TGCGCCAGCAGCCAGGGCACCGGGAGCCTTAATGAAAAACTGTTTTTT. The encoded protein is CASSQGTGSLNEKLFF.

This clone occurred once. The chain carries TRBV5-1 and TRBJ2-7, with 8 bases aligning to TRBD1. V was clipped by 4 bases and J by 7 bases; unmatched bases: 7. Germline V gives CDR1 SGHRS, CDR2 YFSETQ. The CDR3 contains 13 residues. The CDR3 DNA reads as TGCGCCAGCAGCCTGATGACAGGGGTAGAGCAGTACTTC. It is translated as CASSLMTGVEQYF.

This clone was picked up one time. The DNA for the CDR3 is TGTGCCAGCAGTCCGTGGGGGGGCCGGGGAGACGAGCAGTACTTC. Translating it yields CASSPWGGRGDEQYF. This chain uses TRBV7-2 with TRBJ2-7; D is perhaps TRBD2 (7 bases). The CDR3 consists of 15 residues. The V gene's germline CDR1 is SGHTA and CDR2 FQGNSA. Deletions cut 6 bases from V and 5 bases from J, with 20 bases between.

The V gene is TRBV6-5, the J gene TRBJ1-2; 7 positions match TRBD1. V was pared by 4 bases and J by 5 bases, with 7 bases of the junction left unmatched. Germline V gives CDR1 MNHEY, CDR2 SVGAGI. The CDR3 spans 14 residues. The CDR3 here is CASSSPGQAYGYTF. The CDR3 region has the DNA TGTGCCAGCAGTTCCCCCGGACAGGCGTATGGCTACACCTTC.

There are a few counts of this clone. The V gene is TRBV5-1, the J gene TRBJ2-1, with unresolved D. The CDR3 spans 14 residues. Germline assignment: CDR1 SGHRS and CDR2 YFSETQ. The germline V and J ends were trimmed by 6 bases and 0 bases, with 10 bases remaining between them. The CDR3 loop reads CASNERSSYNEQFF. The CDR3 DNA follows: TGCGCCAGCAACGAGCGAAGCTCCTACAATGAGCAGTTCTTC.

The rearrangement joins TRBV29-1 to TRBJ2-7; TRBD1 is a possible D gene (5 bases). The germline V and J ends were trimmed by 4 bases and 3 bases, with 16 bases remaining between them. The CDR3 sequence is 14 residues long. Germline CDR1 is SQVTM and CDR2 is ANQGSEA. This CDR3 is CSVGAKGQYYEQYF. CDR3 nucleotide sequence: TGCAGCGTTGGAGCCAAGGGGCAGTACTACGAGCAGTACTTC.